What follows describes a single T cell receptor (beta chain). The repertoire was sequenced with immunoSEQ multiplex PCR; TCRdb's copy has only in-frame clones and lacks some. The table has tens of thousands of clones, 80% to 90% seen once; the top ten hold about a sixth. This sample was included in a study of OX40 agonist ivuxolimab in advanced cancers. The germline gives CDR1 SGHRS, CDR2 YFSETQ. CDR3 size: 16 residues. V was clipped by 4 bases and J by 3 bases; unmatched bases: 6. The sequencing used CD4+ or CD8+ T cells sorted from blood, collected in a trial of the OX40 agonist ivuxolimab. The receptor's source is an adult with an advanced solid tumor such as melanoma, head and neck, liver or kidney cancer. The V gene is TRBV5-1, the J gene TRBJ2-2, with TRBD1 identical over 10 bases. CDR3 sequence reads: CASSPDRGRYTGELFF. The CDR3 coding sequence is TGCGCCAGCAGCCCGGACAGGGGGAGGTACACCGGGGAGCTGTTTTTT.